This T cell receptor beta chain was sequenced during a study of Ad26.COV2.S vaccination and SARS-CoV-2 variants. The treatment here: over 15 received Ad26.COV2.S at low or high dose, single or two shots; several received placebo; per-sample allocation not given. Samples analyzed were those drawn on day 63 after the first vaccine or placebo injection. Per the germline V gene, CDR1 is LNHDA and CDR2 is SQIVND (reference sequence). CDR3 length: 15 residues. The ends were cut back, 2 bases at V and 4 bases at J, with 12 bases in the middle. Using immunoSEQ multiplex PCR, the repertoire was profiled, and TCRdb retains in-frame clones only, with some absent. The sample has around 450,000 clones, around 91% seen once.

This TCR derives from a person aged 18-65 years who received the Ad26.COV2.S COVID-19 vaccine or a placebo. The starting material was peripheral blood, obtained in a trial of Ad26.COV2.S vaccine versus placebo. The chain is built from TRBV19 and TRBJ1-3; D remains ambiguous. CDR3 loop: CASSINVDSGNTIYF. CDR3 nucleotides: TGTGCCAGTAGTATAAACGTTGATTCCGGAAACACCATATATTTT. The variable domain in full, with the rest retrieved from reference TRBV19 and TRBJ1-3, is DGGITQSPKYLFRKEGQNVTLSCEQNLNHDAMYWYRQDPGQGLRLIYYSQIVNDFQKGDIAEGYSVSREKKESFPLTVTSAQKNPTAFYLCASSINVDSGNTIYFGEGSWLTVV.